This T cell receptor (beta chain) came from a study of neoadjuvant anti-PD-1 for oral cavity cancer. Background on the study: Before surgery, most patients got three to four biweekly 3 mg/kg nivolumab doses. Findings of the study overall: Greater tumor shrinkage accompanied bigger post-treatment sizes of preexisting clones.

Two replicates per tumor sample, mostly from roughly 4.8 ug of genomic DNA. Assay used: immunoSEQ multiplex PCR; TCRdb lists only in-frame clones, some missing. The sample shows 7,100 or so clones, about 55% of them seen only once. For this clone: Its antigen remains unidentified.

The CDR3 totals 15 residues. V lost 0 bases to trimming and J lost 6 bases, with 14 bases between them. Germline V gene data show CDR1 as LNHNV and CDR2 as YYDKDF (reference sequence). The source material was tumor tissue, sampled before nivolumab (anti-PD-1) treatment. The sequence was collected from a person between 40 and 85 years old with oral cavity squamous cell carcinoma. The chain employs TRBV15 and TRBJ1-2, with a possible D match to TRBD1 (5 bases). CDR3 nucleotides: TGTGCCACCAGCAGAGATAAGGGAGGGACCCATGGCTACACCTTC. This sequence encodes CATSRDKGGTHGYTF.